This TCR beta chain came from a study of technical replicates of blood from a few donors. Assay: immunoSEQ multiplex PCR; the TCRdb copy retains only in-frame clones and omits some. Among about 94,000 clones, almost 97% were seen once, and the ten largest hold roughly 0.39%. Trimming took 3 bases from V and 1 from J; bases not matched to a gene: 5. CDR1 is ENHRY, CDR2 SYGVKD, per germline. The CDR3 length is 15 residues. The gene calls are TRBV10-3 and TRBJ1-1; TRBD1 aligns across 7 bases. The sample taken for sequencing was T cells isolated from PBMCs. The sequence was obtained from a human donor in good health. This CDR3 reads CAISDTGTANTEAFF. The CDR3 DNA reads as TGTGCCATCAGTGATACCGGGACAGCGAACACTGAAGCTTTCTTT.